A selection of T cell receptor beta chains follows, all from one sample in a study of T cell responses to AZD1222 COVID-19 vaccine. The method was immunoSEQ multiplex PCR; TCRdb's version includes in-frame clones alone and lacks a portion of them. The data show about 190,000 clones, roughly 88% seen once. Sequenced here: peripheral blood, sampled on day 0 of AZD1222 vaccination. The receptor set was obtained from an adult in good health. CDR3s include the opening cysteine and the closing phenylalanine or tryptophan. A D gene is named only where the DNA matches it firmly. Clone size, where shown, is once, few, many, or a class for clones that have expanded.

D	V	size	J	DNA	CDR3
.	TRBV6-4	.	TRBJ2-1	TGTGCCAGCAGTGAGTCGGCCTCCGCCGATGAGCAGTTCTTC	CASSESASADEQFF
.	TRBV19	.	TRBJ2-1	TGTGCCACCAGGAAGACCGGGACTTACAACAATGAGCAGTTCTTC	CATRKTGTYNNEQFF
TRBD2	TRBV4-3	.	TRBJ2-3	TGCGCCAGCAGCCAAGGACTAGCGGGGTACACAGATACGCAGTATTTT	CASSQGLAGYTDTQYF
TRBD2	TRBV9	.	TRBJ2-3	TGTGCCAGCAGCGTAGTCCAGCGGGGGCAAGCAGATACGCAGTATTTT	CASSVVQRGQADTQYF
.	TRBV7-3	.	TRBJ2-1	TGTGCCAGCAGCTTAATGGCGGGGACCCCCTACAATGAGCAGTTCTTC	CASSLMAGTPYNEQFF
TRBD2	TRBV25-1	once	TRBJ2-7	TGTGCCAGCAGTTCTATGACTAGCGGGAGCAACGAGCAGTACTTC	CASSSMTSGSNEQYF
TRBD2	TRBV7-8	.	TRBJ2-3	TGTGCCAGCAGCTGGACTAGCGGACTCACAGATACGCAGTATTTT	CASSWTSGLTDTQYF
.	TRBV5-1	.	TRBJ1-1	TGCGCCAGCTCCCACTTGGGAGGGAACACTGAAGCTTTCTTT	CASSHLGGNTEAFF
.	TRBV12-3/TRBV12-4	.	TRBJ2-7	TGTGCCAGCAGCCCCCTCTTCGGTTACGAGCAGTACTTC	CASSPLFGYEQYF
.	TRBV18	.	TRBJ2-1	TGTGCCAGCTCAATACCGGGAACGAGCTCCTACAATGAGCAGTTCTTC	CASSIPGTSSYNEQFF
.	TRBV6-6	.	TRBJ1-3	TGTGCCAGCAGCCGAGATCCCGTGGAGGCCTCCACTGGAAACACCATATATTTT	CASSRDPVEASTGNTIYF
.	TRBV25-1	.	TRBJ1-1	TGTGCCAGCAGTGAATTTAAGGGGATCACTGAAGCTTTCTTT	CASSEFKGITEAFF
.	TRBV7-2	.	TRBJ1-2	TGTGCCAGCAGTGCGCAGGAGGGTGGATTGGATGGCTACACCTTC	CASSAQEGGLDGYTF
TRBD2	TRBV4-1	.	TRBJ2-7	TGCGCCAGCAGCCAAGAGTCTCCCGGGGGGACTTATGACGAGCAGTACTTC	CASSQESPGGTYDEQYF
.	TRBV5-4	.	TRBJ1-1	TGTGCCAGCAGCGTAGCGGGACGGGTGAACACTGAAGCTTTCTTT	CASSVAGRVNTEAFF
.	TRBV5-5	.	TRBJ1-1	TGTGCCAGCAGCGTTGGGACGGGGAGATTCATGAACACTGAAGCTTTCTTT	CASSVGTGRFMNTEAFF
TRBD1	TRBV11-2	.	TRBJ1-4	TGTGCCAGCAGCCAATGGTCGGCCGGGACAGGGGGGATTCGGCTGTTTTTT	CASSQWSAGTGGIRLFF
TRBD1	TRBV12-3/TRBV12-4	.	TRBJ1-1	TGTGCCAGCAGTTTCAACAGGGGTACTGAAGCTTTCTTT	CASSFNRGTEAFF
TRBD1	TRBV28	.	TRBJ2-7	TGTGCCAGCACCTGGGACAGTGCCTACGAGCAGTACTTC	CASTWDSAYEQYF
.	TRBV25-1	once	TRBJ2-7	TGTGCCAGCAGTGAATTAGGGTACGAGCAGTACTTC	CASSELGYEQYF
TRBD1	TRBV5-1	.	TRBJ2-7	TGCGCCAGCAGCACAGACGGACAGGGGGAGCAGTACTTC	CASSTDGQGEQYF
.	TRBV5-5	.	TRBJ1-4	TGTGCCAGCAGCTTGGGGGGGACCGGACCTAAACTGTTTTTT	CASSLGGTGPKLFF
.	TRBV27	.	TRBJ2-1	TGTGCCAGCAGTTTCTCGGACAGGGAGGGGCAGTTCTTC	CASSFSDREGQFF
TRBD1	TRBV7-9	.	TRBJ2-2	TGTGCCAGCAGCTTATTGGGGACAGGGGTGCCCGGGGAGCTGTTTTTT	CASSLLGTGVPGELFF
.	TRBV18	few	TRBJ1-4	TGTGCCAGCTCACCGATTGACCCACCAACTAATGAAAAACTGTTTTTT	CASSPIDPPTNEKLFF
.	TRBV7-8	.	TRBJ2-1	TGTGCCAGCAGCTCCCGAACACGAAATGAGCAGTTCTTC	CASSSRTRNEQFF
.	TRBV5-1	.	TRBJ1-2	TGCGCCAGCAGCTTGGGGGACCTTAACTATGGCTACACCTTC	CASSLGDLNYGYTF
.	TRBV21-1	.	TRBJ1-3	TGTGCCAGCAGCAAAAGACGCAGCTCTGGAAACACCATATATTTT	CASSKRRSSGNTIYF
.	TRBV3-1/TRBV3-2	.	TRBJ2-7	TGTGCCAGCAGCCAAGCCTCGGGTCGTCTCTGGGCCAACGAGCAGTACTTC	CASSQASGRLWANEQYF
.	TRBV19	.	TRBJ1-6	TGTGCCAGTACCCCGACAGGTGCAAATTCACCCCTCCACTTT	CASTPTGANSPLHF
TRBD1	TRBV12-3/TRBV12-4	.	TRBJ2-7	TGTGCCAGCAGTCCGAGGACAGGGGCTGAGCAGTACTTC	CASSPRTGAEQYF
.	TRBV3-1/TRBV3-2	.	TRBJ1-1	TGTGCCAGCAGCCAATCTACACCTGAGGGACCCAGAGAGGGAGCCACTGAAGCTTTCTTT	CASSQSTPEGPREGATEAFF
.	TRBV6-5	once	TRBJ2-1	TGTGCCAGCAGTTACTCAGGGGGTGAGCAGTTCTTC	CASSYSGGEQFF
TRBD1	TRBV25-1	.	TRBJ1-2	TGTGCCAGCAGTATACAACTGGCCGGACAGGCCTCTAACTATGGCTACACCTTC	CASSIQLAGQASNYGYTF
TRBD2	TRBV7-3	.	TRBJ2-3	TGTGCCAGCAGCTTAGGTGTAGCGGGATTCCCTTACACAGATACGCAGTATTTT	CASSLGVAGFPYTDTQYF
.	TRBV18	once	TRBJ2-3	TGTGCCAGCTCACCACCTTCGGGCGGAGGCACAGATACGCAGTATTTT	CASSPPSGGGTDTQYF
TRBD2	TRBV28	.	TRBJ2-7	TGTGCCAGCAGTTCCCCGGGACTAGCGACCGAGCAGTACTTC	CASSSPGLATEQYF
.	TRBV19	.	TRBJ2-7	TGTGCCAGTACCCGGGACGAAACCTACGAGCAGTACTTC	CASTRDETYEQYF
.	TRBV5-1	.	TRBJ1-6	TGCGCCAGCAGCTTGGTTGCGAGGGTCGAATCACCCCTCCACTTT	CASSLVARVESPLHF
TRBD2	TRBV3-1/TRBV3-2	.	TRBJ2-2	TGTGCCAGCAGCCAAGATCTGAGTCGGCTAGCGGGGTGGGCCGGGGAGCTGTTTTTT	CASSQDLSRLAGWAGELFF
.	TRBV24-1	.	TRBJ2-1	TGTGCCACCAGTGGGGGGGCCTTCAATGAGCAGTTCTTC	CATSGGAFNEQFF
.	TRBV5-1	.	TRBJ2-6	TGCGCCAGCGGGGACACCTCTGGGGCCAACGTCCTGACTTTC	CASGDTSGANVLTF
.	TRBV29-1	.	TRBJ1-4	TGCAGCGTTGAGGGTTCAGGTGAAAAACTGTTTTTT	CSVEGSGEKLFF
.	TRBV25-1	.	TRBJ2-7	TGTGCCAGCAGTGAACCCCCGGGCTACGAGCAGTACTTC	CASSEPPGYEQYF
.	TRBV2	.	TRBJ1-5	TGTGCCAGCAGTGAGGGGGGGCGCAGGGTCAATCAGCCCCAGCATTTT	CASSEGGRRVNQPQHF
.	TRBV7-9	.	TRBJ1-2	TGTGCCAGCAGCCCTATGGCCCGGAGAGCTAACTATGGCTACACCTTC	CASSPMARRANYGYTF
.	TRBV5-6	once	TRBJ2-4	TGTGCCAGCAGCTTGGGAGGGCCGGCAGCCAAAAACATTCAGTACTTC	CASSLGGPAAKNIQYF
.	TRBV6-5	.	TRBJ1-5	TGTGCCAGCATCTTCAATCGAGGTCAGCCCCAGCATTTT	CASIFNRGQPQHF
.	TRBV7-9	.	TRBJ2-1	TGTGCCAGCAGCTTAGTCCCGGTCTATGAGCAGTTCTTC	CASSLVPVYEQFF
.	TRBV27	few	TRBJ2-7	TGTGCCAGCAGTTTATCGCACAGGGTCGAGCAGTACTTC	CASSLSHRVEQYF
.	TRBV7-2	.	TRBJ1-4	TGTGCCAGCAGCCGGACGCAAAATAATGAAAAACTGTTTTTT	CASSRTQNNEKLFF
.	TRBV19	.	TRBJ2-1	TGTGCCAGTAGTATCGTCCCCGGAGACAATGAGCAGTTCTTC	CASSIVPGDNEQFF
.	TRBV18	.	TRBJ1-2	TGTGCCAGCTCACCAGAATCGACAAGTAACTATGGCTACACCTTC	CASSPESTSNYGYTF